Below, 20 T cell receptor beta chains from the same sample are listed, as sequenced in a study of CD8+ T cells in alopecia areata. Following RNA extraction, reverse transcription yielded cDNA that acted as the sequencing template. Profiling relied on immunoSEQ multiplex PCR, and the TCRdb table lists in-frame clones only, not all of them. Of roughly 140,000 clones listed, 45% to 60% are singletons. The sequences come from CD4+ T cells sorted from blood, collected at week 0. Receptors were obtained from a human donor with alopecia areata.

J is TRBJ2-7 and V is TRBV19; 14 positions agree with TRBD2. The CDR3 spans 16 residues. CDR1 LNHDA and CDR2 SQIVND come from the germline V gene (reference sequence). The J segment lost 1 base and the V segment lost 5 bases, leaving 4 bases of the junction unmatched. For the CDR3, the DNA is TGTGCCAGTAGTCCAGGACTAGCGGGAGGTTCCTACGAGCAGTACTTC. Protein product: CASSPGLAGGSYEQYF.

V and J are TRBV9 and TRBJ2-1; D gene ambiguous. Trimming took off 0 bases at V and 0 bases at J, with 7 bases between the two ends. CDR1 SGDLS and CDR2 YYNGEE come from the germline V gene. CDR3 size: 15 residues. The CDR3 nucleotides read TGTGCCAGCAGCGTAGGAAAGAACTCCTACAATGAGCAGTTCTTC. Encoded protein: CASSVGKNSYNEQFF. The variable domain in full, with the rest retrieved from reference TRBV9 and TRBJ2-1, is DSGVTQTPKHLITATGQRVTLRCSPRSGDLSVYWYQQSLDQGLQFLIQYYNGEERAKGNILERFSAQQFPDLHSELNLSSLELGDSALYFCASSVGKNSYNEQFFGPGTRLTVL.

The CDR3 DNA is TGTGCCAGCAGCCTCCTCGGACTCACCGGGGAGCTGTTTTTT. Encoded protein: CASSLLGLTGELFF. This chain joins TRBV11-2 and TRBJ2-2; D is perhaps TRBD2 (5 bases). This CDR3 has 14 residues. Trimming shortened V by 5 bases and J by 4 bases, and 11 bases separated the two germline ends. The germline V gene encodes CDR1 SGHAT and CDR2 FQNNGV.

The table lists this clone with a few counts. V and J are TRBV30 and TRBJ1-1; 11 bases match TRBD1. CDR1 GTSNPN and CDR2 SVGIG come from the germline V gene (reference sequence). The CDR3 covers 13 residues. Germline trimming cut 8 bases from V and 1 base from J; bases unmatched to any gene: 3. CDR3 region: CAGDRGSNTEAFF. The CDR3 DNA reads TGTGCCGGGGACAGGGGGTCGAACACTGAAGCTTTCTTT. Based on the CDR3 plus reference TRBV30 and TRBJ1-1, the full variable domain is SQTIHQWPATLVQPVGSPLSLECTVEGTSNPNLYWYRQAAGRGLQLLFYSVGIGQISSEVPQNLSASRPQDRQFILSSKKLLLSDSGFYLCAGDRGSNTEAFFGQGTRLTVV.

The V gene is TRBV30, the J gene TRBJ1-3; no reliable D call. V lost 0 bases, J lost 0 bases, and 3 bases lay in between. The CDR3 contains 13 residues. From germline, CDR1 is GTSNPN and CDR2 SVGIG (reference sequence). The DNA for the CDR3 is TGTGCCTGGAGTGTCGTCTCTGGAAACACCATATATTTT. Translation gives CAWSVVSGNTIYF.

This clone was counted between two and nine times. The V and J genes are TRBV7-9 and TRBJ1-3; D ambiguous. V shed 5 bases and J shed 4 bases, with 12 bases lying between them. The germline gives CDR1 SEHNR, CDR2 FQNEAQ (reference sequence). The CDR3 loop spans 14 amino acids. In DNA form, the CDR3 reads TGTGCCAGCAGCACCCAGGACGAAGGAAACACCATATATTTT. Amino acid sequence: CASSTQDEGNTIYF. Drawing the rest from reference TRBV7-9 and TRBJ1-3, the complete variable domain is DTGVSQNPRHKITKRGQNVTFRCDPISEHNRLYWYRQTLGQGPEFLTYFQNEAQLEKSRLLSDRFSAERPKGSFSTLEIQRTEQGDSAMYLCASSTQDEGNTIYFGEGSWLTVV.

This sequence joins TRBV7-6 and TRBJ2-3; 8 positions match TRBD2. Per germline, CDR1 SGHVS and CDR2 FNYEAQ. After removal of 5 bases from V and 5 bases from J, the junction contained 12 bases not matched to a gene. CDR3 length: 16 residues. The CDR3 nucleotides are TGTGCCAGCAGCGCCATCGAGAGCGGGAGCGGAGATACGCAGTATTTT. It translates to CASSAIESGSGDTQYF.

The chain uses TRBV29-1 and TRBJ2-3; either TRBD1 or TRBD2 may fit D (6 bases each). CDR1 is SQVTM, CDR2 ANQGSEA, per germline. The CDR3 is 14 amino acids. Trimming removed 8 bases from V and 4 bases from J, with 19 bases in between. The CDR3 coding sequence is TGCAGCTCCTCCGCGGGGACATCAGCAGATACGCAGTATTTT. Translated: CSSSAGTSADTQYF.

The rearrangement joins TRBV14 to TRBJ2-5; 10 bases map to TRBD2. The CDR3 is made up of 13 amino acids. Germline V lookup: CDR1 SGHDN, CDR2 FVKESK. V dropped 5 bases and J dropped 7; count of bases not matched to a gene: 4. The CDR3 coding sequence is TGTGCCAGCAGCAGCGGGAGGGCCGGGACCCAGTACTTC. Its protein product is CASSSGRAGTQYF. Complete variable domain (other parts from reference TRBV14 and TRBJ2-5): EAGVTQFPSHSVIEKGQTVTLRCDPISGHDNLYWYRRVMGKEIKFLLHFVKESKQDESGMPNNRFLAERTGGTYSTLKVQPAELEDSGVYFCASSSGRAGTQYFGPGTRLLVL.

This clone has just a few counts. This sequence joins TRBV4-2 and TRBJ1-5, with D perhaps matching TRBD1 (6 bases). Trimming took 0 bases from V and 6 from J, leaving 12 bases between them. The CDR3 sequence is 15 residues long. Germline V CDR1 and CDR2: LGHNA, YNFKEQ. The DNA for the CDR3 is TGTGCCAGCAGCCAAGAAGCGGGGGCGACTCAGCCCCAGCATTTT. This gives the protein CASSQEAGATQPQHF.

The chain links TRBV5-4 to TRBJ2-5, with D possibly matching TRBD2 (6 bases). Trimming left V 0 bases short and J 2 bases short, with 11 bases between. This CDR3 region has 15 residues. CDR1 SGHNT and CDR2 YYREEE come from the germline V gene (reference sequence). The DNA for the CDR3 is TGTGCCAGCAGCTTGGAGGCGGGGCGGCAAGAGACCCAGTACTTC. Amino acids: CASSLEAGRQETQYF.

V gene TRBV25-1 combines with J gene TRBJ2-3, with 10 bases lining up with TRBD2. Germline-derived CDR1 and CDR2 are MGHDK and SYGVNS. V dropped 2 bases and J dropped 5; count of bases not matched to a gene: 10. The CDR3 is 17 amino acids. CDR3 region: CASSEAGAGGPVDTQYF. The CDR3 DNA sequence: TGTGCCAGCAGTGAAGCAGGAGCGGGAGGGCCCGTAGATACGCAGTATTTT.

The CDR3 spells CASRKGQGMDQPQHF. CDR3 DNA sequence: TGTGCCAGCAGAAAAGGGCAGGGGATGGATCAGCCCCAGCATTTT. The genes are TRBV6-6 and TRBJ1-5; maybe TRBD1 (6 bases). The CDR3 runs 15 residues. V lost 6 bases and J 5 bases, leaving 17 bases between the germline ends. Germline V gives CDR1 MNHNY, CDR2 SVGAGI (reference sequence).

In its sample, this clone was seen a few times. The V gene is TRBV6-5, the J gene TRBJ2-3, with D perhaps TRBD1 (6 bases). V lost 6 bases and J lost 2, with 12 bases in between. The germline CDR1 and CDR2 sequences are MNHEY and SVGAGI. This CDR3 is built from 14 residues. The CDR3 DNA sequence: TGTGCCAGCAGCCGACAGGAATCCACAGATACGCAGTATTTT. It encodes CASSRQESTDTQYF.

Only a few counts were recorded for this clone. CDR3 in DNA: TGCGCCAGCAGCCACCGACAAGGGGTATCCTACGAGCAGTACTTC. This translates into CASSHRQGVSYEQYF. V gene TRBV4-1 combines with J gene TRBJ2-7; possible D gene TRBD1, 5 bases. The ends were cut back, 3 bases at V and 1 base at J, with 13 bases in the middle. The CDR3 runs to 15 residues. Germline CDR1 MGHRA, CDR2 YSYEKL.

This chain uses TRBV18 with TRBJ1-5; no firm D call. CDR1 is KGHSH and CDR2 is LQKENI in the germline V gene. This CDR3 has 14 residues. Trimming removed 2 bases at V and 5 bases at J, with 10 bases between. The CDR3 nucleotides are TGTGCCAGCTCACCAGTCGGGGTTGATCAGCCCCAGCATTTT. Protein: CASSPVGVDQPQHF.

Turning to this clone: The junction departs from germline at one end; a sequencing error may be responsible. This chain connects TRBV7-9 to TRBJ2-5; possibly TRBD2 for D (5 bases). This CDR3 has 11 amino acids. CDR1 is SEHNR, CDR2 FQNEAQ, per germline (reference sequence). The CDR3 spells CATSTNGAQYF. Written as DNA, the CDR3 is TGTGCCACCAGCACAAACGGGGCCCAGTACTTC.

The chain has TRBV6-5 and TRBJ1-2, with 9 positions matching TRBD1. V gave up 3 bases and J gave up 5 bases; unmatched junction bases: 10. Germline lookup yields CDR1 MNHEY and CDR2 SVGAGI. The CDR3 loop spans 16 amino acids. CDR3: CASSYSSRDRVYGYTF. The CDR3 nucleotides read TGTGCCAGCAGTTATTCGAGCCGGGACAGGGTTTATGGCTACACCTTC.

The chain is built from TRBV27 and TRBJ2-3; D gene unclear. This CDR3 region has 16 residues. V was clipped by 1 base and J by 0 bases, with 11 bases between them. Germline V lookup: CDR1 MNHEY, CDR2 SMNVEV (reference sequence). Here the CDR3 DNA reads TGTGCCAGCAGTTTATTCCCGGGCCTCAGCACAGATACGCAGTATTTT. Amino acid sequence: CASSLFPGLSTDTQYF.

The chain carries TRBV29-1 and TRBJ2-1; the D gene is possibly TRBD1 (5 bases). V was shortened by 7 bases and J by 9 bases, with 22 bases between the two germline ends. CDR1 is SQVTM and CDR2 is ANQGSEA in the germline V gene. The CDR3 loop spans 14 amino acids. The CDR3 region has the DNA TGCAGCGCTGGCCGCCTTGATGCAGGGTCTGAGCAGTTCTTC. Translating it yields CSAGRLDAGSEQFF.